This TCR beta chain emerged from a study of blood T cell repertoires in COVID-19. On the study more broadly: Sample material is recorded as cDNA or gDNA derived from T cells, B-cell-depleted T cells, or PBMCs.

Assay used: immunoSEQ multiplex PCR; TCRdb lists only in-frame clones, some missing. The data show some 350,000 clones, with more than 70% seen just once and roughly 5% held by the top ten. Germline V CDR1 and CDR2: SGDLS, YYNGEE. The CDR3 has 16 residues. V was pared by 2 bases and J by 3 bases, with 9 bases of the junction left unmatched. The gene calls are TRBV9 and TRBJ1-2; TRBD1 matches 8 bases. The sequence was collected from a woman aged 25 to 39 who had recovered from COVID-19. The sample taken for sequencing was PBMCs or T cells enriched from blood (not recorded which). CDR3: CASSVDSRGLDYGYTF. Here the CDR3 DNA reads TGTGCCAGCAGCGTGGACAGCAGGGGGCTGGACTATGGCTACACCTTC.